The source of this TCR beta chain is a study of blood T cell repertoires in COVID-19. Study as a whole: PBMCs, B-cell-depleted T cells, or T cells were the source of the cDNA or gDNA that made up the material.

The CDR3 covers 14 residues. In germline, CDR1 is KGHSH, CDR2 LQKENI. V dropped 3 bases and J dropped 9; count of bases not matched to a gene: 10. In the study's own analysis: Estimation of nucleated cell counts relied on the amplification of reference gene primers. The repertoire was sequenced with immunoSEQ multiplex PCR; TCRdb's copy has only in-frame clones and lacks some. The D gene and trimming were derived from the DNA, and the V and J assignments and clone size from that table. This sample has about 260,000 clones, with roughly 90% found just once. The material sequenced was peripheral blood. The V and J genes are TRBV18 and TRBJ2-5; 7 bases align to TRBD2. This sequence originates from a young woman with COVID-19, enrolled during active disease. CDR3 protein: CASSPTSTQAAQYF. The CDR3, as DNA: TGTGCCAGCTCACCGACTAGCACGCAAGCCGCCCAGTACTTC.